The clone carrying this TCR beta chain has only a few counts. This CDR3 contains 13 residues. CDR1 is SGHDT, CDR2 YYEEEE, per germline. V was trimmed by 4 bases and J by 6 bases, leaving 13 bases between them. The sample comes from a study of CD8 T cells in ankylosing spondylitis. One entry per CDR3 protein, called by TCRdb with MiXCR from the 5' RACE reads. This sample has some 300,000 distinct CDR3 sequences, with around 20% found just once. Specimen: blood, either unsorted or a sorted T cell fraction (not recorded which). The chain carries TRBV5-6 and TRBJ1-2; no definite D call. This receptor was obtained from a female donor with ankylosing spondylitis or in good health (not recorded which). The chain's CDR3 is CASSNFRPHGYTF. In nucleotides, the CDR3 is TGTGCCAGCAGCAACTTCCGTCCCCATGGCTACACCTTC.